Included here is one T cell receptor beta chain sequence, with context. Germline CDR1 reads DFQATT; CDR2 reads SNEGSKA (reference sequence). The CDR3 is 16 residues long. J gave up 2 bases and V 3 bases, and 7 bases lay outside the gene matches. The data stem from a study of T-cell memory formation after mild COVID-19. TCRdb used MiXCR to reprocess the 5' RACE reads, holding one entry per CDR3 protein. This table has around 470,000 distinct CDR3 sequences, about 19% appearing once. V and J are TRBV20-1 and TRBJ1-5; 10 nucleotides line up with TRBD1. This clonotype originated in an adult woman who had mild COVID-19 (a few samples of this study predate the infection). Cell type and time point are not known. The source material was PBMCs or a T cell subset sorted from them (not recorded which). Written as DNA, the CDR3 is TGCAGTGCTAGGGGGGACAGGGGTGGAGGCAATCAGCCCCAGCATTTT. As protein: CSARGDRGGGNQPQHF.